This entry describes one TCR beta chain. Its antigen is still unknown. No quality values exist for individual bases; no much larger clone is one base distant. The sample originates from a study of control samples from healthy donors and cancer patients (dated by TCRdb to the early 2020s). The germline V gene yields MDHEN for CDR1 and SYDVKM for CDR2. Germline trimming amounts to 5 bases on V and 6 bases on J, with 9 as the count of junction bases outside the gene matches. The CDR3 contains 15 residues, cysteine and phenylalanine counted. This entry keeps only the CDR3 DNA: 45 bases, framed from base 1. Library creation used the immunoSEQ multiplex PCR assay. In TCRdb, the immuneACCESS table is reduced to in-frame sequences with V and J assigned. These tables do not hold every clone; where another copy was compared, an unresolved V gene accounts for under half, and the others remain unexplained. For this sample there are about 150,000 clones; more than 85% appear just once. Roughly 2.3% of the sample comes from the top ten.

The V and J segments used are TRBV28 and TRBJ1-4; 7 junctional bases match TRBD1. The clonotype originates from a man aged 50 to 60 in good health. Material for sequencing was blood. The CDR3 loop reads CASSPSADRDEKLFF. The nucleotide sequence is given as TGTGCCAGCAGTCCTTCAGCTGACAGGGATGAAAAACTGTTTTTT.